This TCR beta chain was identified in a study of blood T cell repertoires in COVID-19. For the study at large: COVID-19 samples from acute and convalescent phases originated in the United States, Italy and Spain.

The CDR3 extends over 17 amino acids. Germline V CDR1 and CDR2: SGHDT, YYEEEE. The ends were cut back, 0 bases at V and 5 bases at J, with 19 bases in the middle. Sequencing was performed with immunoSEQ multiplex PCR; in TCRdb, only in-frame clones are kept and a portion is missing. This sample has tens of thousands of clones, with around 83% found just once. The clonotype originates from an elderly man with acute or convalescent COVID-19. Sequencing was done on a sample of peripheral blood. The chain links TRBV5-6 to TRBJ2-3, with TRBD2 as a possible D gene (5 bases). CDR3 sequence reads: CASSLGRAVYAGDTQYF. CDR3 sequence (DNA): TGTGCCAGCAGCTTGGGTCGCGCGGTGTACGCGGGAGATACGCAGTATTTT.